This T cell receptor (beta chain) was recorded in a study of regulatory T cells in long-lasting Graves disease. V was pared by 4 bases and J by 3 bases, with 5 bases of the junction left unmatched. The CDR3 is 14 residues long. Germline V gives CDR1 SGDLS, CDR2 YYNGEE. CDR3-region Arm-PCR and iRepertoire HTBI primers produced the TCR beta libraries. TCRdb re-analysed the multiplex PCR reads in MiXCR, keeping a single row per CDR3 protein. The table records 700,000 or so distinct CDR3 sequences, 25% to 30% of them present only once. Time point in this sample: persistent/refractory GD, antithyroid drugs over 5 years with positive TRAb. Construction of the TCR library relied on RNA isolated from PBMCs.

The sequence was obtained from a female donor with Graves disease. The chain combines TRBV9 with TRBJ1-1, with 8 bases identical to TRBD1. The material was peripheral blood mononuclear cells (PBMCs), obtained when the disease was refractory, from a patient treated with antithyroid drugs. This chain's CDR3 is CASSSRQGYTEAFF. CDR3 nucleotides: TGTGCCAGCAGCTCTCGACAGGGGTACACTGAAGCTTTCTTT.